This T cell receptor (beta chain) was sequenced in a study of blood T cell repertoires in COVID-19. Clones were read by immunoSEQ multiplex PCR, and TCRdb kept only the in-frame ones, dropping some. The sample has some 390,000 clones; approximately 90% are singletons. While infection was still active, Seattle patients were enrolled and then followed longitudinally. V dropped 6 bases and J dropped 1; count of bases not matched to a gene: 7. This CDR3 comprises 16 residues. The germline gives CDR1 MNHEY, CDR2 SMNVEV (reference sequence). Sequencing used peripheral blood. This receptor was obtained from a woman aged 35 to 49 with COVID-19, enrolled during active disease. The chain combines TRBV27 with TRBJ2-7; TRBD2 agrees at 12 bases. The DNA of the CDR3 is TGTGCCAGCAGCTCGACTAGCGGGAGCCTTTCCTACGAGCAGTACTTC. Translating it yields CASSSTSGSLSYEQYF.